What follows are 27 T cell receptor beta chains derived from one specimen sequenced in a study of blood T cell repertoires in COVID-19. Sequenced by immunoSEQ multiplex PCR; TCRdb stores in-frame clones only, minus some. This table has 80,000 to 90,000 clones, roughly three quarters appearing once. Specimen: peripheral blood. All receptors derive from an older man with acute or convalescent COVID-19.

Remarks on this clone: The same CDR3 is also encoded by other DNA sequences in this sample. The V call is TRBV5-1, the J call TRBJ1-1; perhaps TRBD1 as D (6 bases). V was trimmed by 0 bases and J by 3 bases, leaving 12 bases between them. Germline CDR1 SGHRS, CDR2 YFSETQ. The CDR3 is made up of 15 amino acids. The DNA for the CDR3 is TGCGCCAGCAGCTTGGGCGGGGGGCGCGACACTGAAGCTTTCTTT. Translated, it gives CASSLGGGRDTEAFF.

A single count supports this clone. The chain combines TRBV5-1 with TRBJ1-4; D remains unclear. Germline assignment: CDR1 SGHRS and CDR2 YFSETQ. CDR3 size: 14 residues. Trimming removed 4 bases at V and 5 bases at J, with 12 bases between. The CDR3 nucleotides are TGCGCCAGCAGCCCTGACGGGAACAATGAAAAACTGTTTTTT. Amino acids: CASSPDGNNEKLFF.

J is TRBJ1-4 and V is TRBV5-1; 8 bases align to TRBD1. Losses at the gene ends were 2 bases for V and 5 bases for J; bases not matched to a gene: 2. The CDR3 runs 14 residues. Looked up from germline, CDR1 is SGHRS and CDR2 is YFSETQ. In DNA, the CDR3 is TGCGCCAGCAGCTTCCGGACAGGGAATGAAAAACTGTTTTTT. Residues: CASSFRTGNEKLFF.

This chain links TRBV6-5 with TRBJ2-3, with 8 positions matching TRBD2. Per germline, CDR1 MNHEY and CDR2 SVGAGI. Unmatched junction bases numbered 4, after V lost 6 bases and J lost 2 bases. CDR3 length equals 14 residues. This chain's CDR3 is CASSRGGDTDTQYF. The CDR3 DNA reads TGTGCCAGCAGCCGGGGGGGCGACACAGATACGCAGTATTTT.

This chain connects TRBV11-1 to TRBJ2-5; possible D gene TRBD2, 6 bases. In germline, CDR1 is SGHAT, CDR2 FQDESV (reference sequence). The CDR3 totals 16 residues. V lost 2 bases and J lost 2, with 15 bases in between. This CDR3 reads CASSLRRDGAQETQYF. The CDR3 DNA reads TGTGCCAGCAGCTTAAGGAGGGATGGGGCGCAAGAGACCCAGTACTTC.

The rearrangement uses TRBV7-9 and TRBJ1-1; D is undetermined. Germline V gene data show CDR1 as SEHNR and CDR2 as FQNEAQ (reference sequence). V was cut by 8 bases and J by 1 base, with 8 bases left in between. The CDR3 totals 12 residues. The CDR3 sequence: CASHLGNTEAFF. For the CDR3, the DNA is TGTGCCAGCCACCTCGGGAACACTGAAGCTTTCTTT.

The chain uses TRBV2 and TRBJ2-7; perhaps TRBD2 as D (6 bases). The CDR3 loop spans 15 amino acids. In germline, CDR1 is SNHLY, CDR2 FYNNEI. Trimming left V 5 bases short and J 5 bases short, with 19 bases between. DNA for the CDR3: TGTGCCAGCAGTTCGGCCGGGGCGGGATTTAACGAGCAGTACGTC. Encoded protein: CASSSAGAGFNEQYV.

The chain uses TRBV19 and TRBJ1-5; no firm D call. Germline lookup yields CDR1 LNHDA and CDR2 SQIVND (reference sequence). The CDR3 is 13 amino acids. The V end lost 3 bases, the J end lost 6 bases, and 9 bases lay between the germline ends. CDR3 nucleotide sequence: TGTGCCAGTAGTATCGAGAAAACTCAGCCCCAGCATTTT. Translation gives CASSIEKTQPQHF.

CDR3 protein: CASSPGTNINQPQHF. The CDR3 DNA follows: TGTGCCAGCAGCCCGGGGACAAATATAAATCAGCCCCAGCATTTT. The chain couples TRBV7-6 to TRBJ1-5; possible D gene TRBD1, 6 bases. There are 15 residues in the CDR3. CDR1 is SGHVS and CDR2 is FNYEAQ in the germline V gene. The ends were cut back, 5 bases at V and 4 bases at J, with 15 bases in the middle.

In its sample, this clone was seen a few times. The gene calls are TRBV19 and TRBJ2-5; 9 bases fit TRBD1. Germline V lookup: CDR1 LNHDA, CDR2 SQIVND (reference sequence). Trimming cost V 5 bases and J 5 bases; bases outside gene matches: 9. The CDR3 sequence is 15 residues long. The DNA for the CDR3 is TGTGCCAGTAGTGCCCGGACAGGGGCGAGGGAGACCCAGTACTTC. This encodes CASSARTGARETQYF.

The genes are TRBV3-1 (or the pseudogene TRBV3-2) and TRBJ2-7; 9 nucleotides line up with TRBD1. CDR3 length equals 15 residues. V lost 0 bases and J lost 4; bases outside the gene matches: 4. CDR1 is LGHDT and CDR2 is YNNKEL in the germline V gene (reference sequence). The CDR3 coding sequence is TGTGCCAGCAGCCAAGATGGGACAGGGAGGTACGAGCAGTACTTC. Its translation is CASSQDGTGRYEQYF.

The rearrangement links TRBV5-1 to TRBJ2-3, with a weak D call TRBD2 (5 bases). Germline V gives CDR1 SGHRS, CDR2 YFSETQ. The CDR3 consists of 13 residues. The V end was cut by 5 bases, the J end by 4 bases, with 11 bases between. The CDR3 reads CASREVGPDTQYF. In nucleotides, the CDR3 is TGCGCCAGCAGGGAGGTGGGCCCAGATACGCAGTATTTT.

The chain carries TRBV27 and TRBJ2-1; 11 bases are a match to TRBD2. Trimming at V came to 1 base and at J to 8 bases, leaving 4 bases not matched to a gene. The CDR3 spans 15 residues. Germline assignment: CDR1 MNHEY and CDR2 SMNVEV (reference sequence). Here the CDR3 DNA reads TGTGCCAGCAGTTTATTAGCGGGGGGGCGGCATGAGCAGTTCTTC. It is translated as CASSLLAGGRHEQFF.

The J gene is TRBJ2-2, the V gene TRBV7-7; 7 bases match TRBD2. Germline V gene sequence: CDR1 SSHAT, CDR2 FNYEAQ (reference sequence). Trimming at V came to 7 bases and at J to 6 bases, leaving 2 bases not matched to a gene. The CDR3 sequence is 12 residues long. CDR3 loop: CASMGGSGELFF. CDR3 nucleotides: TGTGCCAGCATGGGAGGGTCCGGGGAGCTGTTTTTT. Drawing the rest from reference TRBV7-7 and TRBJ2-2, the complete variable domain is GAGVSQSPRYKVTKRGQDVTLRCDPISSHATLYWYQQALGQGPEFLTYFNYEAQPDKSGLPSDRFSAERPEGSISTLTIQRTEQRDSAMYRCASMGGSGELFFGEGSRLTVL.

The genes are TRBV19 and TRBJ1-3, with 10 bases fitting TRBD1. V lost 4 bases and J lost 0; bases outside the gene matches: 18. This CDR3 has 21 residues. Germline assignment: CDR1 LNHDA and CDR2 SQIVND (reference sequence). The CDR3 DNA reads TGTGCCAGTAGTACCCTCAGGGGACAGGGGAATATCCTGAGCTCTGGAAACACCATATATTTT. Its protein product is CASSTLRGQGNILSSGNTIYF.

V and J are TRBV18 and TRBJ1-6; TRBD1 is a possible D gene (6 bases). V was pared by 5 bases and J by 3 bases, with 11 bases between. The CDR3 covers 15 residues. The germline V gene has CDR1 KGHSH and CDR2 LQKENI. This CDR3 is CASSDTGYYNSPLHF. The CDR3 DNA follows: TGTGCCAGCTCAGACACAGGGTACTATAATTCACCCCTCCACTTT.

This clone was observed a handful of times. The chain combines TRBV27 with TRBJ1-6; D is undetermined. Germline assignment: CDR1 MNHEY and CDR2 SMNVEV (reference sequence). CDR3 length: 13 residues. Between the trimmed V and J ends, which lost 3 bases and 8 bases, there was a span of 8 bases. The CDR3 DNA sequence: TGTGCCAGCAGTTTCCAAACTTATTCACCCCTCCACTTT. Translated, it gives CASSFQTYSPLHF.

This chain connects TRBV11-2 to TRBJ1-1; D is undetermined. The CDR3 covers 15 residues. Trimming removed 3 bases from V and 0 bases from J, with 11 bases in between. Germline-derived CDR1 and CDR2 are SGHAT and FQNNGV. The CDR3 reads CASSLPWQLNTEAFF. The CDR3 coding sequence is TGTGCCAGCAGCTTGCCGTGGCAGTTGAACACTGAAGCTTTCTTT. The full variable domain, in which reference TRBV11-2 and TRBJ1-1 provide the parts outside the CDR3, is EAGVAQSPRYKIIEKRQSVAFWCNPISGHATLYWYQQILGQGPKLLIQFQNNGVVDDSQLPKDRFSAERLKGVDSTLKIQPAKLEDSAVYLCASSLPWQLNTEAFFGQGTRLTVV.

V gene TRBV28 combines with J gene TRBJ2-7, with D maybe TRBD1 (6 bases). Germline loops: CDR1 MDHEN, CDR2 SYDVKM. The V and J ends lost 5 bases and 1 base respectively, with 12 bases between them. The CDR3 totals 14 residues. This CDR3 is CASSKQGSSYEQYV. The CDR3 nucleotides read TGTGCCAGCAGTAAACAGGGCTCATCCTACGAGCAGTACGTC.

J is TRBJ2-7 and V is TRBV7-8; tentative D call: TRBD1 (6 bases). CDR1 and CDR2 from the germline V gene are SGHVS and FQNEAQ. The CDR3 extends over 16 amino acids. V lost 4 bases and J 4 bases, leaving 20 bases between the germline ends. The CDR3 sequence is CASSSELSGTPYEQYV. CDR3 nucleotides: TGTGCCAGCAGCTCAGAGCTTTCCGGGACACCTTACGAGCAGTACGTC.

V gene TRBV19 combines with J gene TRBJ1-1; possible D gene TRBD1, 6 bases. V lost 4 bases and J 4 bases, leaving 13 bases between the germline ends. Germline V gene data show CDR1 as LNHDA and CDR2 as SQIVND (reference sequence). The CDR3 is 14 amino acids. The chain's CDR3 is CASSRGRSATEAFF. The CDR3 region has the DNA TGTGCCAGTAGTAGGGGGCGGAGCGCCACTGAAGCTTTCTTT.

This sequence joins TRBV25-1 and TRBJ2-1, with 10 bases lining up with TRBD2. The CDR3 has 16 amino acids. The germline V gene has CDR1 MGHDK and CDR2 SYGVNS. Trimming cost V 5 bases and J 1 base; bases outside gene matches: 5. The CDR3 DNA reads as TGTGCCAGCAGTAGGACTAGCGGACAATCCTACAATGAGCAGTTCTTC. It specifies CASSRTSGQSYNEQFF. The full variable domain, in which reference TRBV25-1 and TRBJ2-1 provide the parts outside the CDR3, is EADIYQTPRYLVIGTGKKITLECSQTMGHDKMYWYQQDPGMELHLIHYSYGVNSTEKGDLSSESTVSRIRTEHFPLTLESARPSHTSQYLCASSRTSGQSYNEQFFGPGTRLTVL.

V usage is TRBV6-1 and J usage is TRBJ2-4; no reliable D call. Germline assignment: CDR1 MNHNS and CDR2 SASEGT. The CDR3 totals 14 residues. V shed 5 bases and J shed 0 bases, with 8 bases lying between them. This chain's CDR3 is CASSWSAAKNIQYF. In DNA, the CDR3 is TGTGCCAGCAGTTGGAGTGCAGCCAAAAACATTCAGTACTTC.

The chain has TRBV9 and TRBJ2-1; D ambiguous. The germline V gene has CDR1 SGDLS and CDR2 YYNGEE. The V end lost 2 bases, the J end lost 5 bases, and 11 bases lay between the germline ends. The CDR3 is made up of 14 amino acids. Here the CDR3 DNA reads TGTGCCAGCAGCGTTTGGCTAGGCGACAATGAGCAGTTCTTC. This sequence encodes CASSVWLGDNEQFF.

The chain joins TRBV5-1 to TRBJ1-1, with 8 bases identical to TRBD1. The CDR3 is 13 residues long. The V segment lost 2 bases and the J segment 5 bases; nucleotides outside the gene matches: 2. Germline V gives CDR1 SGHRS, CDR2 YFSETQ. The CDR3 sequence: CASSFDRGTEAFF. The CDR3 DNA reads as TGCGCCAGCAGCTTTGACAGGGGTACTGAAGCTTTCTTT.

This clone came up once. The chain recombines TRBV28 with TRBJ2-3; 15 bases fit TRBD2. This CDR3 comprises 18 residues. Germline V lookup: CDR1 MDHEN, CDR2 SYDVKM. The V and J ends lost 6 bases and 3 bases, in that order; junction bases with no gene match: 10. The chain's CDR3 is CASSPGLAGGRGTDTQYF. For the CDR3, the DNA is TGTGCCAGCAGCCCTGGACTAGCGGGGGGGCGAGGGACAGATACGCAGTATTTT.

This clone was detected only a few times. The rearrangement joins TRBV6-5 to TRBJ1-3, with a possible D match to TRBD1 (5 bases). Germline values: CDR1 MNHEY, CDR2 SVGAGI. Trimming stripped 8 bases from V and 0 bases from J, with 8 bases between. This CDR3 is 13 amino acids long. The CDR3: CASGASSGNTIYF. The CDR3 DNA reads TGTGCCAGCGGGGCCTCCTCTGGAAACACCATATATTTT.